Described below is a single T cell receptor (beta chain) sequence and its context. This sample is drawn from a study of blood T cell repertoires in COVID-19. Original handling: Amplification with reference gene primers provided the estimates of nucleated cell counts. Generated by immunoSEQ multiplex PCR, the TCRdb table keeps only in-frame clones and is missing some. That table furnishes V, J and clone size, whereas the DNA furnished D and trimming. Of about 80,000 clones in the sample, around 77% were seen once. The germline CDR1 and CDR2 sequences are SEHNR and FQNEAQ (reference sequence). V lost 5 bases and J 6 bases, leaving 13 bases between the germline ends. The CDR3 runs 14 residues.

The sample comprised peripheral blood. This chain connects TRBV7-9 to TRBJ1-4; possibly TRBD1 for D (5 bases). The source of this sequence is an older man with active or convalescent COVID-19. The CDR3 sequence: CASSPAGHDEKLFF. DNA of the CDR3: TGTGCCAGCAGCCCCGCGGGGCATGATGAAAAACTGTTTTTT.